The source of this TCR beta chain is a study of beta chain features in type 1 diabetes. Regarding this clone: What it binds is unknown.

Purity exceeding 95% was reached by all sorted populations. The CDR3 runs to 15 residues. Between the trimmed V and J ends, which lost 5 bases and 0 bases, there was a span of 8 bases. Germline lookup yields CDR1 SGHTA and CDR2 FQGTGA. Sequencing targeted expressed TCRB transcripts, as all isolated RNA had been reverse transcribed. TCRdb's table, derived via immunoSEQ multiplex PCR, lists solely in-frame clones and lacks some. The data show over 700,000 clones, roughly 15% seen once. Study-level results: Shorter TCRB CDR3s, moderately but significantly so, marked every one of the four CD4+ subsets in Type 1 diabetes patients. For type 1 diabetes patients, VDJ junctions showed fewer insertions and more deletions. A potential PCR bias toward shorter templates would be equal in patient and control samples.

This chain connects TRBV7-3 to TRBJ2-6, with D perhaps TRBD1 (5 bases). Sequenced material: naive CD4+ T cells from blood. The receptor comes from a young woman in good health. The CDR3 bases are TGTGCCAGCAGCGTGGGGCCCTCTGGGGCCAACGTCCTGACTTTC. It codes for CASSVGPSGANVLTF.